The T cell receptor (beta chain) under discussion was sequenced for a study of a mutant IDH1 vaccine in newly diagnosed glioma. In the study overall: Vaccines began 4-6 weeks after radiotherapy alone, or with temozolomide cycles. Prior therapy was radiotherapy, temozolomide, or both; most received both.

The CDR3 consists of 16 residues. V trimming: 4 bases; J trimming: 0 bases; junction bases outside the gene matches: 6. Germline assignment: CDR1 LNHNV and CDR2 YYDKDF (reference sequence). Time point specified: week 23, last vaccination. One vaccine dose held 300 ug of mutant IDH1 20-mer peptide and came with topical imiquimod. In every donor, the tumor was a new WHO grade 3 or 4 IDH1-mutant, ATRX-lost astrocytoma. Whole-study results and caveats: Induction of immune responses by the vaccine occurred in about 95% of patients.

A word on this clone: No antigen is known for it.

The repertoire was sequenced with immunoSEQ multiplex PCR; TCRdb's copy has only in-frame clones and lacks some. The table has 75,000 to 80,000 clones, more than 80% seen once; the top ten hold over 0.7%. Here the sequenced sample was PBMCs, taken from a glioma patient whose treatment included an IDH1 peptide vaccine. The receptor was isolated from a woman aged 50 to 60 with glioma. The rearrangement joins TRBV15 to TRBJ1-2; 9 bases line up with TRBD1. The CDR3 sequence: CATSNPDRGPNYGYTF. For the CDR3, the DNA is TGTGCCACCAGCAACCCGGACAGGGGTCCTAACTATGGCTACACCTTC.